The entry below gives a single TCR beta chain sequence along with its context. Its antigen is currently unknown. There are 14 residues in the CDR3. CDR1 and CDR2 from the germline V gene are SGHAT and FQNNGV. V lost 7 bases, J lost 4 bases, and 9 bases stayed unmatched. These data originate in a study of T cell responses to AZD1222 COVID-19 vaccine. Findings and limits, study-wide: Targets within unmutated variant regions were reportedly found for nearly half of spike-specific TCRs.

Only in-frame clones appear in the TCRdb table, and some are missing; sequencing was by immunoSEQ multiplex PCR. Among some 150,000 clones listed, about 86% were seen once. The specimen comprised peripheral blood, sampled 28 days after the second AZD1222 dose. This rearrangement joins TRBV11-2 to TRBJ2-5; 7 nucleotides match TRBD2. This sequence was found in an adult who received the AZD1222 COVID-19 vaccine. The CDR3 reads CASTHTGGPETQYF. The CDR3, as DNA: TGTGCCAGCACCCACACGGGGGGACCAGAGACCCAGTACTTC. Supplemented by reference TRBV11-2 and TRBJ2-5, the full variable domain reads EAGVAQSPRYKIIEKRQSVAFWCNPISGHATLYWYQQILGQGPKLLIQFQNNGVVDDSQLPKDRFSAERLKGVDSTLKIQPAKLEDSAVYLCASTHTGGPETQYFGPGTRLLVL.